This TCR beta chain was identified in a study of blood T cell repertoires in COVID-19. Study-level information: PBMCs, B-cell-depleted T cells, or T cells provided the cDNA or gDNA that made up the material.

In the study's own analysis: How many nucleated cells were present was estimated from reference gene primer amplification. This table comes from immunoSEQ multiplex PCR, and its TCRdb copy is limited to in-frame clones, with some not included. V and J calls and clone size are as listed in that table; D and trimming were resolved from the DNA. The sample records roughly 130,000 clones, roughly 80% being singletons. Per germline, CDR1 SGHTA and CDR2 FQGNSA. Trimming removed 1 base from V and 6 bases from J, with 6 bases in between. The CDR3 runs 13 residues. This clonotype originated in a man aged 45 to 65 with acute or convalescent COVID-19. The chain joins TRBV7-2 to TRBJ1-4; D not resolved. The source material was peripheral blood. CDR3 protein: CASSLVHDEKLFF. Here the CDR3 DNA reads TGTGCCAGCAGCTTAGTACACGATGAAAAACTGTTTTTT.